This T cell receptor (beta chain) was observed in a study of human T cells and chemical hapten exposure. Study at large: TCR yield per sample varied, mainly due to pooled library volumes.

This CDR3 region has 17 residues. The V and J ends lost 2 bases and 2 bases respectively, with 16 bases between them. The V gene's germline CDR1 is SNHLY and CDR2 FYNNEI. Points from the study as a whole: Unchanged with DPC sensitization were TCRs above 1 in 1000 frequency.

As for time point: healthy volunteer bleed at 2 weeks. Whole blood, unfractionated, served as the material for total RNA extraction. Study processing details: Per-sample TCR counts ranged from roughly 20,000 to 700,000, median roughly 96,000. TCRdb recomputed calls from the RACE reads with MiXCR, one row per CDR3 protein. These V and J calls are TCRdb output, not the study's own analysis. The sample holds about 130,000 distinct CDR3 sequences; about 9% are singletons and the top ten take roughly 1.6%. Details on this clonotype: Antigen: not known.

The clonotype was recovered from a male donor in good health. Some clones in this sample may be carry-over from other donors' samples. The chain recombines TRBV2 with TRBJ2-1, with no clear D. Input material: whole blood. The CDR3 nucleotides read TGTGCCAGCAGTGAATCTAGGAGACACCTGACCTACAATGAGCAGTTCTTC. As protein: CASSESRRHLTYNEQFF.